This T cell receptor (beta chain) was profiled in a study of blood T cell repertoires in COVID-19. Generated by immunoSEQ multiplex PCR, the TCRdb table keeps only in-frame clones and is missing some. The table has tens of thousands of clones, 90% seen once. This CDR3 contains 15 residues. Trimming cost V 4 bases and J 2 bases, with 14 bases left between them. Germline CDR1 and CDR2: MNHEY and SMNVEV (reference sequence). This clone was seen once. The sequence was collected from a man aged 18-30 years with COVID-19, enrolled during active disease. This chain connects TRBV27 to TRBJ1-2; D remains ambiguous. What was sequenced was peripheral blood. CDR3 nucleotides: TGTGCCAGCAGTTCGTTAGAGAAGCGGAACTATGGCTACACCTTC. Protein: CASSSLEKRNYGYTF.